This section outlines one T cell receptor beta chain sequence together with its context. What it recognizes is unknown. The CDR3 is made up of 15 amino acids. Between the trimmed V and J ends, which lost 0 bases and 8 bases, there was a span of 15 bases. Germline V lookup: CDR1 SGHRS, CDR2 YFSETQ. The sample is drawn from a study of long-term antiretroviral therapy in people with HIV. Study-wide points: Spans of CDR3 length were tighter for HIV repertoires than for controls. Pre-ART expanded TRB clones stayed dominant throughout, though often decreasing after ART. Investigators report no available data on ART adherence, viral resistance or therapy changes.

A v3.0 immunoSEQ assay was performed at survey level. Per-sample TRB depth target: 40,000-50,000 T-cell genomes. Assay: immunoSEQ multiplex PCR; the TCRdb copy retains only in-frame clones and omits some. This sample has tens of thousands of clones, with around 83% found just once. This specimen consisted of unsorted PBMCs, obtained 0.2 years after starting antiretroviral therapy. The sequence derives from a woman aged 25 to 45 with HIV. V and J are TRBV5-1 and TRBJ2-1, with D unresolved. CDR3 sequence (DNA): TGCGCCAGCAGCTTGGCCTGGAGTGTTGGGGATGAGCAGTTCTTC. It specifies CASSLAWSVGDEQFF.